These 25 T cell receptor beta chains were all obtained from the same sample, sequenced in a study of OX40 agonist ivuxolimab in advanced cancers. Library creation used the immunoSEQ multiplex PCR assay. Here the immuneACCESS table is served through TCRdb, limited to in-frame sequences with V and J called. Missing clones are a known gap in these copies; in checked studies unresolved V genes cover under half, and the rest lacks a known reason. Across this sample there are about 86,000 clones, with roughly 90% seen only once. 0.9% to 1.2% of the sample belongs to the ten largest clones. Sequenced material: CD4+ or CD8+ T cells sorted from blood, taken in a trial of the OX40 agonist ivuxolimab. These receptors all stem from an adult with an advanced solid tumor such as melanoma, head and neck, liver or kidney cancer.

This chain links TRBV30 with TRBJ2-3, with TRBD2 matching 8 bases. The CDR3 consists of 18 residues. Per the germline V gene, CDR1 is GTSNPN and CDR2 is SVGIG (reference sequence). The junction had 19 bases not matched to a gene; V was cut back by 5 bases and J by 3 bases. Here the CDR3 DNA reads TGTGCCTGGCCCGACCCTGAGCGGGAGCTGGTAAGGACAGATACGCAGTATTTT. It codes for CAWPDPERELVRTDTQYF.

V gene TRBV30 combines with J gene TRBJ2-1, with a weak D call TRBD2 (6 bases). CDR3 length equals 13 residues. Trimming cost V 2 bases and J 6 bases, with 11 bases left between them. Germline assignment: CDR1 GTSNPN and CDR2 SVGIG (reference sequence). DNA of the CDR3: TGTGCCTGGAGTCTCGGAGGGCCCAATGAGCAGTTCTTC. As protein: CAWSLGGPNEQFF.

The gene calls are TRBV7-2 and TRBJ1-1; possibly TRBD1 for D (6 bases). Germline V gene lookup returns CDR1 SGHTA and CDR2 FQGNSA. The CDR3 has 14 amino acids. V was cut by 6 bases and J by 1 base, with 12 bases left in between. In DNA form, the CDR3 reads TGTGCCAGCAGTATACAGGGTGGGAACACTGAAGCTTTCTTT. Translating it yields CASSIQGGNTEAFF. The full variable domain, completed using reference TRBV7-2 and TRBJ1-1, is GAGVSQSPSNKVTEKGKDVELRCDPISGHTALYWYRQSLGQGLEFLIYFQGNSAPDKSGLPSDRFSAERTGGSVSTLTIQRTQQEDSAVYLCASSIQGGNTEAFFGQGTRLTVV.

J is TRBJ2-1 and V is TRBV25-1; D is perhaps TRBD1 (7 bases). CDR1 is MGHDK, CDR2 SYGVNS, per germline. Trimming removed 3 bases from V and 3 bases from J, with 15 bases in between. The CDR3 totals 16 residues. CDR3 DNA: TGTGCCAGCAGTGACCCCAGGGGGGACAACTACAATGAGCAGTTCTTC. This encodes CASSDPRGDNYNEQFF. Based on the CDR3 plus reference TRBV25-1 and TRBJ2-1, the full variable domain is EADIYQTPRYLVIGTGKKITLECSQTMGHDKMYWYQQDPGMELHLIHYSYGVNSTEKGDLSSESTVSRIRTEHFPLTLESARPSHTSQYLCASSDPRGDNYNEQFFGPGTRLTVL.

The chain combines TRBV6-5 with TRBJ2-1, with TRBD1 matching over 8 bases. The germline V gene has CDR1 MNHEY and CDR2 SVGAGI. Trimming cost V 2 bases and J 7 bases; bases outside gene matches: 7. The CDR3 loop spans 15 amino acids. CDR3 protein: CASSYPRTGTNEQFF. CDR3 DNA: TGTGCCAGCAGTTACCCTCGGACAGGGACTAATGAGCAGTTCTTC.

This clone was counted a few times. The V and J genes are TRBV7-9 and TRBJ1-3; D gene uncertain. The V gene lost 11 bases and the J gene lost 2 bases, with 10 bases spanning the gap. The CDR3 is 12 amino acids. Germline V gene data show CDR1 as SEHNR and CDR2 as FQNEAQ (reference sequence). The CDR3 sequence is CAGLVTGNTIYF. The CDR3 bases are TGTGCCGGGTTAGTGACTGGAAACACCATATATTTT.

This rearrangement joins TRBV28 to TRBJ2-7, with a weak D call TRBD2 (5 bases). The CDR3 totals 14 residues. Trimming removed 6 bases from V and 0 bases from J, with 12 bases in between. The germline V gene encodes CDR1 MDHEN and CDR2 SYDVKM. CDR3 sequence (DNA): TGTGCCAGCAGGTATGGCGACTACTCCTACGAGCAGTACTTC. Encoded protein: CASRYGDYSYEQYF. Complete variable domain (other parts from reference TRBV28 and TRBJ2-7): DVKVTQSSRYLVKRTGEKVFLECVQDMDHENMFWYRQDPGLGLRLIYFSYDVKMKEKGDIPEGYSVSREKKERFSLILESASTNQTSMYLCASRYGDYSYEQYFGPGTRLTVT.

This clone was recorded once. The V and J genes are TRBV7-9 and TRBJ2-2; either TRBD1 or TRBD2 may fit D (5 bases each). CDR1 SEHNR and CDR2 FQNEAQ come from the germline V gene (reference sequence). The ends were cut back, 4 bases at V and 3 bases at J, with 9 bases in the middle. This CDR3 spans 14 amino acids. The CDR3: CASSYEGYTGELFF. In DNA form, the CDR3 reads TGTGCCAGCAGCTACGAGGGGTACACCGGGGAGCTGTTTTTT.

V usage is TRBV28 and J usage is TRBJ1-1, with 8 bases lining up with TRBD1. Per germline, CDR1 MDHEN and CDR2 SYDVKM. Trimming at V came to 3 bases and at J to 1 base, leaving 1 base not matched to a gene. The CDR3 is made up of 14 amino acids. The CDR3 DNA reads TGTGCCAGCAGTTTCGGGACAGGGAACACTGAAGCTTTCTTT. This translates into CASSFGTGNTEAFF. The full variable domain, with the rest looked up from reference TRBV28 and TRBJ1-1, is DVKVTQSSRYLVKRTGEKVFLECVQDMDHENMFWYRQDPGLGLRLIYFSYDVKMKEKGDIPEGYSVSREKKERFSLILESASTNQTSMYLCASSFGTGNTEAFFGQGTRLTVV.

This chain uses TRBV5-1 with TRBJ2-5, with 7 positions matching TRBD1. Matching the DNA end better, TRBJ2-7 makes the J call doubtful. Germline V gives CDR1 SGHRS, CDR2 YFSETQ. The CDR3 contains 14 residues. CDR3 DNA sequence: TGCGCCAGCACCCGGCGACAGGGTACAGACGAGCAGTACTTC. This gives the protein CASTRRQGTDEQYF.

This chain uses TRBV4-1 with TRBJ2-3; TRBD1 aligns across 10 bases. CDR3 length equals 16 residues. Losses at the gene ends were 4 bases for V and 2 bases for J; bases not matched to a gene: 6. Germline-derived CDR1 and CDR2 are MGHRA and YSYEKL. Here the CDR3 reads CASSPGTGVFTDTQYF. Here the CDR3 DNA reads TGCGCCAGCAGCCCTGGGACAGGGGTTTTCACAGATACGCAGTATTTT.

The V call is TRBV10-3, the J call TRBJ2-1; 9 nucleotides line up with TRBD2. Looked up from germline, CDR1 is ENHRY and CDR2 is SYGVKD. This CDR3 region has 20 residues. V dropped 5 bases and J dropped 6; count of bases not matched to a gene: 23. This CDR3 reads CAISQPTGILSGGRANEQFF. As DNA, the CDR3 is TGTGCCATCAGTCAGCCGACAGGGATCCTTTCCGGCGGGAGGGCCAATGAGCAGTTCTTC.

The chain is built from TRBV5-4 and TRBJ1-2; 7 bases map to TRBD1. Unmatched junction bases numbered 6, after V lost 4 bases and J lost 0 bases. The CDR3 sequence is 15 residues long. Germline V CDR1 and CDR2: SGHNT, YYREEE (reference sequence). CDR3: CASSPPTGTNYGYTF. DNA for the CDR3: TGTGCCAGCAGCCCTCCGACAGGGACTAACTATGGCTACACCTTC. Full variable domain (remainder filled in from reference TRBV5-4 and TRBJ1-2): ETGVTQSPTHLIKTRGQQVTLRCSSQSGHNTVSWYQQALGQGPQFIFQYYREEENGRGNFPPRFSGLQFPNYSSELNVNALELDDSALYLCASSPPTGTNYGYTFGSGTRLTVV.

V gene TRBV19 combines with J gene TRBJ2-5; D is perhaps TRBD1 or TRBD2 (5 bases each). V shed 5 bases and J shed 5 bases, with 15 bases lying between them. The CDR3 runs 14 residues. CDR1 and CDR2 (germline): LNHDA, SQIVND (reference sequence). The CDR3 coding sequence is TGTGCCAGTAGTCAAGGGACGCAAAGTGAGACCCAGTACTTC. Its protein product is CASSQGTQSETQYF.

The chain couples TRBV18 to TRBJ2-1; 8 bases match TRBD2. This CDR3 region has 21 residues. V trimming: 3 bases; J trimming: 0 bases; junction bases outside the gene matches: 19. CDR1 and CDR2 (germline): KGHSH, LQKENI. The CDR3 region is CASSPSGVAGPQSSSYNEQFF. CDR3 sequence (DNA): TGTGCCAGCTCACCTAGCGGGGTAGCGGGTCCCCAGTCCAGCTCCTACAATGAGCAGTTCTTC.

The chain employs TRBV5-1 and TRBJ2-2, with D unclear. V was pared by 0 bases and J by 1 base, with 4 bases between. Per the germline V gene, CDR1 is SGHRS and CDR2 is YFSETQ. The CDR3 covers 14 residues. The CDR3 protein is CASSLGENTGELFF. The CDR3 DNA reads TGCGCCAGCAGCTTGGGGGAGAACACCGGGGAGCTGTTTTTT.

This chain connects TRBV11-2 to TRBJ2-7; D unclear. Germline CDR1 SGHAT, CDR2 FQNNGV. V lost 6 bases and J 0 bases, leaving 18 bases between the germline ends. CDR3 length: 16 residues. CDR3 protein: CASRGRGSQSSYEQYF. The CDR3 DNA reads as TGTGCCAGCAGGGGCCGTGGCAGCCAAAGCTCCTACGAGCAGTACTTC.

The V gene is TRBV2, the J gene TRBJ1-5; weak D call: TRBD1 (6 bases). The CDR3 loop spans 14 amino acids. Germline CDR1 is SNHLY and CDR2 is FYNNEI. The V gene lost 7 bases and the J gene lost 3 bases, with 13 bases spanning the gap. The CDR3 region is CASNRGANNQPQHF. CDR3 sequence (DNA): TGTGCCAGCAATCGGGGGGCCAACAATCAGCCCCAGCATTTT.

The chain uses TRBV5-1 and TRBJ2-7; 9 nucleotides match TRBD1. The CDR3 is 13 amino acids. V was clipped by 4 bases and J by 6 bases; unmatched bases: 5. The germline gives CDR1 SGHRS, CDR2 YFSETQ. CDR3 sequence reads: CASSRGQGAEQYF. The CDR3 DNA reads as TGCGCCAGCAGCAGGGGACAGGGAGCCGAGCAGTACTTC. The whole variable domain, remainder taken from reference TRBV5-1 and TRBJ2-7, is KAGVTQTPRYLIKTRGQQVTLSCSPISGHRSVSWYQQTPGQGLQFLFEYFSETQRNKGNFPGRFSGRQFSNSRSEMNVSTLELGDSALYLCASSRGQGAEQYFGPGTRLTVT.

The V and J genes are TRBV28 and TRBJ1-2; D uncertain. CDR1 and CDR2 (germline): MDHEN, SYDVKM. Trimming removed 6 bases at V and 6 bases at J, with 17 bases between. CDR3 length: 14 residues. CDR3 loop: CASRPSVDAHGYTF. DNA for the CDR3: TGTGCCAGCAGACCGAGTGTCGACGCCCATGGCTACACCTTC.

This chain links TRBV28 with TRBJ2-7, with 9 nucleotides matching TRBD1. The CDR3 runs 14 residues. Germline V lookup: CDR1 MDHEN, CDR2 SYDVKM. The J segment lost 6 bases and the V segment lost 5 bases, leaving 8 bases of the junction unmatched. The CDR3 DNA sequence: TGTGCCAGCAGTCCAGGGGACAGGGAAGGCGAGCAGTACTTC. It specifies CASSPGDREGEQYF.

J is TRBJ2-5 and V is TRBV6-4; 7 bases are a match to TRBD2. The CDR3 is 18 residues long. From germline, CDR1 is MRHNA and CDR2 SNTAGT. Losses at the gene ends were 0 bases for V and 3 bases for J; bases not matched to a gene: 13. The CDR3 bases are TGTGCCAGCAGTGACTCTACGAGGGCGGGAGTAAGAAAAGAGACCCAGTACTTC. Its protein is CASSDSTRAGVRKETQYF.

The V gene is TRBV6-5, the J gene TRBJ2-7, with 7 bases lining up with TRBD1. CDR1 MNHEY and CDR2 SVGAGI come from the germline V gene. The CDR3 consists of 14 residues. The V and J ends lost 6 bases and 0 bases, in that order; junction bases with no gene match: 5. The DNA for the CDR3 is TGTGCCAGCAGAAACAGGGGCGTCTCCTACGAGCAGTACTTC. Encoded protein: CASRNRGVSYEQYF.

The rearrangement links TRBV7-9 to TRBJ2-1; 12 nucleotides align to TRBD2. The length of the CDR3 is 16 residues. Trimming cost V 0 bases and J 6 bases; bases outside gene matches: 3. Looked up from germline, CDR1 is SEHNR and CDR2 is FQNEAQ (reference sequence). CDR3 nucleotide sequence: TGTGCCAGCAGCTTAGCCGCGGGACTAGCGGGCAATGAGCAGTTCTTC. Its translation: CASSLAAGLAGNEQFF.

This chain connects TRBV5-1 to TRBJ2-5, with 7 bases fitting TRBD2. V shed 0 bases, J shed 2 bases, and the junction held 7 bases outside the gene matches. This CDR3 is 16 amino acids long. Germline assignment: CDR1 SGHRS and CDR2 YFSETQ. CDR3 sequence reads: CASSLAPSGLQETQYF. CDR3 coding DNA: TGCGCCAGCAGCTTGGCCCCTAGCGGTTTACAAGAGACCCAGTACTTC.